This is a list of T cell receptor beta chains from one sample in a study of shared clonotypes between healthy human individuals. Some clones are missing from TCRdb's copy, which holds only in-frame ones; the method was immunoSEQ multiplex PCR. The sample shows approximately 2,000,000 clones, about 90% of them seen only once. Input material: naive CD4+ T cells from PBMCs. Receptor source: a man aged 18 to 29 in good health. Some clones in this sample may be carry-over from other donors' samples. The CDR3 runs from the conserved cysteine through the conserved F or W. Each record gives: CDR3 protein, J gene, V gene.

CASSFAGSDTQYF TRBJ2-3 TRBV11-2
CAWSVPHGPGFSEQYF TRBJ2-7 TRBV30
CSVEQGRRDEQFF TRBJ2-1 TRBV29-1
CSAVRDRARTGELFF TRBJ2-2 TRBV29-1
CASSYRAAPYNEQFF TRBJ2-1 TRBV6-6
CASRRGSSGNTIYF TRBJ1-3 TRBV6-5
CASSPPGGMRNTEAFF TRBJ1-1 TRBV18
CASSVGDGTSGLNEQFF TRBJ2-1 TRBV9
CASSEYESMNTEAFF TRBJ1-1 TRBV25-1
CASSLLQAEGYTF TRBJ1-2 TRBV19
CASSGQTQETQYF TRBJ2-5 TRBV21-1
CASSFATAGNYGYTF TRBJ1-2 TRBV28
CATSRVEGAVNQPQHF TRBJ1-5 TRBV15
CASSSDFDTQYF TRBJ2-3 TRBV5-4
CASSQRRASGVDEQFF TRBJ2-1 TRBV11-3
CASSSHRGKRNTGELFF TRBJ2-2 TRBV9
CASSLETSANEQYF TRBJ2-7 TRBV7-9
CASSVGGLGEKLFF TRBJ1-4 TRBV9
CASSEAQGRAFF TRBJ1-1 TRBV2